This T cell receptor (beta chain) was sequenced during a study of T cell changes during pregnancy in multiple sclerosis. From germline, CDR1 is MNHEY and CDR2 SMNVEV (reference sequence). Germline trimming cut 6 bases from V and 1 base from J; bases unmatched to any gene: 5. The CDR3 runs to 14 residues. TCRdb's table, derived via immunoSEQ multiplex PCR, lists solely in-frame clones and lacks some. The sample has tens of thousands of clones, about 92% seen once; the top ten hold 0.35% to 0.45%. The sequences come from CD4+ T cells from peripheral blood mononuclear cells, collected before pregnancy. The rearrangement links TRBV27 to TRBJ2-7; 8 nucleotides match TRBD2. The receptor comes from a female donor with multiple sclerosis, enrolled in a pregnancy study. This chain's CDR3 is CASRRLAKSYEQYF. The CDR3 nucleotides are TGTGCCAGCAGGAGACTAGCGAAGTCCTACGAGCAGTACTTC.